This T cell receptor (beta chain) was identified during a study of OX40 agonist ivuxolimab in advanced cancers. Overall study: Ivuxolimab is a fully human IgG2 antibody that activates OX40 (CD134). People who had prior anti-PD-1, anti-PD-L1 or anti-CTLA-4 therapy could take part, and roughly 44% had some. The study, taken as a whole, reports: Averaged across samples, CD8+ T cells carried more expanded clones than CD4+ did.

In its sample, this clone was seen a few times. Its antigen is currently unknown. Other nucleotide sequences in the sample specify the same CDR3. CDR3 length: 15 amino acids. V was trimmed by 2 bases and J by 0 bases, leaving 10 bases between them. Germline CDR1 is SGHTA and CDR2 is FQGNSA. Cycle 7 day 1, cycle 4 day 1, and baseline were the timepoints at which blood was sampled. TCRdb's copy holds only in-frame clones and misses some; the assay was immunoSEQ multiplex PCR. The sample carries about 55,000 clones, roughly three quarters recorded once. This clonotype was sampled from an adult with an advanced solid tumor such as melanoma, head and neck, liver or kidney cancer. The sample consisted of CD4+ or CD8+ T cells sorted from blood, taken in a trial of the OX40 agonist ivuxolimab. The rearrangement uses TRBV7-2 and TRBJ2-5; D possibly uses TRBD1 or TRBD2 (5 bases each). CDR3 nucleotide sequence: TGTGCCAGCAGCTTAAGTTTGGGGGACCAAGAGACCCAGTACTTC. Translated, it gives CASSLSLGDQETQYF.